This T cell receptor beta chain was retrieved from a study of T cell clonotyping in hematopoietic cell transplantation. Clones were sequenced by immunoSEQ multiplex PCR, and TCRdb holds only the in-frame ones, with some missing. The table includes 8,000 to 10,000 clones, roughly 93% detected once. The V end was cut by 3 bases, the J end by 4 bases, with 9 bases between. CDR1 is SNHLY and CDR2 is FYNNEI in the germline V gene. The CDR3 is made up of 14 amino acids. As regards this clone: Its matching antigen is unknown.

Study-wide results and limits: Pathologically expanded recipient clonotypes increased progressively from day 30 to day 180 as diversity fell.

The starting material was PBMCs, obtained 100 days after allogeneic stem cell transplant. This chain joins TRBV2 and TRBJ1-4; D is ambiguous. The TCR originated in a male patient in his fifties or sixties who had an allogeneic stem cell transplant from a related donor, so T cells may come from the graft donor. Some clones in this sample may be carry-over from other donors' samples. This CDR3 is CASSDGVGNEKLFF. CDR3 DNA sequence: TGTGCCAGCAGTGACGGTGTCGGTAATGAAAAACTGTTTTTT.